This T cell receptor (beta chain) was recovered during a study of blood T cell repertoires in COVID-19 (dated by TCRdb to the early 2020s). The study in broad terms: Samples from collaborators originated in the United States, Italy and Spain and spanned both the acute and convalescent phases of COVID-19. Samples came from the ongoing ImmuneRACE study (first 160 participants) plus 1,254 subjects from 6 global collaborators. The repertoires were made available in a free public database intended to serve as a resource for research on the immune response to SARS-CoV-2. Deeply sampled blood TCRbeta repertoires from subjects exposed to, actively infected with, or recovered from COVID-19 were included in the dataset. A de-identified subject ID, COVID-19 status, age in years and sex were almost always included in the sample metadata. The prospective study material was composed of cDNA or gDNA derived from T cells, B-cell-depleted T cells, or PBMCs. Where HLA class I and class II types were available, the types were taken from metadata supplied by the sample provider, not from assay-based typing. Points the paper makes about the study in general: The amount of clinical and demographic metadata varied by source and participant and was provided uncurated.

One collaborating source in Seattle enrolled patients while the patients were actively infected and followed the patients over time throughout the course of disease. Collaborating institutions collected whole blood in K2EDTA tubes following their own protocols. For TCRbeta analysis, collaborator samples were shipped as frozen whole blood, as isolated PBMCs, or as DNA extracted from either sample type. The cysteine opens and the phenylalanine closes a CDR3 of 15 amino acids. Only CDR3 DNA remains: 45 bases, in frame from the first base. Looking up the germline V gene yields CDR1 SGDLS and CDR2 YYNGEE. A distance of 9 bases separates the germline ends of V and J, which lose 0 bases and 0 bases respectively. The immunoSEQ Assay, a bias-controlled multiplex PCR, was used to amplify TCRbeta CDR3 regions from genomic DNA. The original pipeline was this. Nucleated cell counts per sample were estimated from amplification of reference gene primers within the assay. Sequence reads were collapsed and filtered to measure the absolute abundance of every unique TCRbeta CDR3 rearrangement. For each sample, productive Simpson clonality was calculated as the square root of Simpson's diversity index across productive rearrangements. TCRdb stores this immuneACCESS table with in-frame sequences only. Part of the clones is absent; in the studies checked, under half of the shortfall reflects unresolved V genes, and no reason is known for the rest. Clone size and V and J calls were adopted from that table, with D and trimming inferred from the DNA. In all, the sample holds about half a million clones, and 89% of those were seen once. The leading ten clones occupy approximately 0.9% of the sample.

Concerning this clone itself: It has no known antigen specificity. No qualities accompany the bases; no much larger clone lies one base away.

This TCR was sampled from a man between 18 and 29 years old with COVID-19, enrolled during active disease. Sequencing input: peripheral blood. This receptor chain uses TRBV9 and TRBJ2-5; no confident D gene assignment can be made. The CDR3 region: CASSVGPRYQETQYF. The nucleotide sequence reads as follows: TGTGCCAGCAGCGTAGGGCCACGCTACCAAGAGACCCAGTACTTC.